Listed below are T cell receptor beta chains from one sample, sequenced in a study of control samples from healthy donors and cancer patients. Clones were read by immunoSEQ multiplex PCR, and TCRdb kept only the in-frame ones, dropping some. This sample carries approximately 150,000 clones, nearly 96% of them seen once, and the ten largest clones take just over 1%. The sequencing sample was made of blood. The receptors derive from a woman between 25 and 40 years old in good health. Each CDR3 is given with its conserved first and last residue.

j_call | v_call | cdr3_aa
TRBJ2-2 | TRBV5-4 | CASSRGQGGKLFF
TRBJ1-2 | TRBV29-1 | CSVVGQLYGYTF
TRBJ1-6 | TRBV7-2 | CASKIRGSPLHF
TRBJ2-7 | TRBV5-6 | CASSWDLYEQYF
TRBJ1-6 | TRBV27 | CASRRRSNSPLHF
TRBJ1-1 | TRBV6-5 | CASSYSGGGGYTEAFF
TRBJ1-4 | TRBV6-1 | CASSEAITGEVVANEKLFF
TRBJ1-1 | TRBV28 | CASGQTGGAVTEAFF
TRBJ1-1 | TRBV7-8 | CASSPRQGRGAFF
TRBJ2-1 | TRBV27 | CASSHTLAGGYNEQFF
TRBJ1-2 | TRBV6-5 | CARTGGVNYGYTF
TRBJ2-7 | TRBV7-6 | CASSRSTGTVFEQYF
TRBJ1-5 | TRBV2 | CASSSGLVGSNQPQHF
TRBJ1-2 | TRBV11-2 | CASSLPRPTPNYGYTF
TRBJ1-5 | TRBV19 | CASSIYRGSNQPQHF
TRBJ1-2 | TRBV27 | CASSFRGSYGYTF
TRBJ2-7 | TRBV11-2 | CASSRGGLFDEQYF